Below, 24 T cell receptor beta chains from the same sample are listed, as sequenced in a study of blood T cell repertoires in COVID-19. Measured with immunoSEQ multiplex PCR; TCRdb has only the in-frame clones, and not every one. The sample has about 54,000 clones; roughly nine tenths are singletons. The source material was peripheral blood. Receptors were obtained from a woman between 40 and 50 years old with active COVID-19.

The chain uses TRBV3-1 (or the pseudogene TRBV3-2) and TRBJ2-1, with 8 bases lining up with TRBD2. The germline V gene has CDR1 LGHDT and CDR2 YNNKEL (reference sequence). CDR3 length: 18 amino acids. V lost 0 bases to trimming and J lost 0 bases; unmatched junction nucleotides: 7. The CDR3 sequence: CASSQDPVGGGSYNEQFF. The CDR3 bases are TGTGCCAGCAGCCAAGATCCGGTCGGGGGGGGCTCCTACAATGAGCAGTTCTTC.

This chain uses TRBV4-2 with TRBJ2-7, with D tentatively TRBD1 (6 bases). Germline lookup yields CDR1 LGHNA and CDR2 YNFKEQ. V lost 1 base to trimming and J lost 5 bases, with 12 bases between them. The CDR3 sequence is 14 residues long. The CDR3 DNA reads as TGTGCCAGCAGCCAAGTAGCAGGGGTCAACGAGCAGTACTTC. Protein product: CASSQVAGVNEQYF.

This chain uses TRBV4-1 with TRBJ2-4; 10 bases are a match to TRBD1. Germline loops: CDR1 MGHRA, CDR2 YSYEKL. The CDR3 loop spans 15 amino acids. V trimming: 2 bases; J trimming: 5 bases; junction bases outside the gene matches: 3. The CDR3 DNA reads TGCGCCAGCAGCCAACGACAGGGGGCTCAAAACATTCAGTACTTC. Translation gives CASSQRQGAQNIQYF.

The J gene is TRBJ2-3, the V gene TRBV5-8; 9 bases agree with TRBD1. The CDR3 loop spans 14 amino acids. Germline values: CDR1 SGHTS, CDR2 YDEGEE. With 4 bases clipped from V and 4 bases from J, the junction kept 4 bases outside the gene matches. This chain's CDR3 is CASSGDRASDTQYF. The CDR3 nucleotides read TGTGCCAGCAGCGGGGACAGGGCGTCAGATACGCAGTATTTT.

The V and J genes are TRBV7-7 and TRBJ2-5, with D possibly being TRBD1 (6 bases). The germline CDR1 and CDR2 sequences are SSHAT and FNYEAQ (reference sequence). Trimming stripped 2 bases from V and 2 bases from J, with 12 bases between. The length of the CDR3 is 15 residues. The CDR3 protein is CASSLHPTGQETQYF. Here the CDR3 DNA reads TGTGCCAGCAGCTTACACCCGACAGGACAAGAGACCCAGTACTTC.

This sequence joins TRBV2 and TRBJ1-6, with 7 nucleotides matching TRBD1. Germline CDR1 SNHLY, CDR2 FYNNEI. V lost 2 bases to trimming and J lost 7 bases; unmatched junction nucleotides: 5. CDR3 length: 15 amino acids. The CDR3 sequence: CASSEIRQGNSPLHF. CDR3 sequence (DNA): TGTGCCAGCAGTGAAATTCGACAGGGAAATTCACCCCTCCACTTT.

The gene calls are TRBV6-2 or TRBV6-3 and TRBJ2-5; 13 bases are shared with TRBD2. J gave up 5 bases and V 2 bases, and 5 bases lay outside the gene matches. Germline CDR1 and CDR2: MNHEY and SVGEGT. This CDR3 has 16 amino acids. CDR3 loop: CASSYGLAGEGETQYF. As DNA, the CDR3 is TGTGCCAGCAGTTACGGACTAGCGGGGGAGGGGGAGACCCAGTACTTC.

This chain connects TRBV3-1 (or the pseudogene TRBV3-2) to TRBJ2-3; TRBD2 matches at 12 bases. The length of the CDR3 is 18 residues. Germline V gene lookup returns CDR1 LGHDT and CDR2 YNNKEL (reference sequence). Trimming took 1 base from V and 2 from J; bases not matched to a gene: 7. DNA for the CDR3: TGTGCCAGCAGCCAAGGGTCTAGCGGGGGGGCCTTCACAGATACGCAGTATTTT. Translation: CASSQGSSGGAFTDTQYF.

The chain carries TRBV4-1 and TRBJ2-5; 13 positions match TRBD2. Germline values: CDR1 MGHRA, CDR2 YSYEKL. Trimming took 4 bases from V and 4 from J; bases not matched to a gene: 9. This CDR3 region has 17 residues. The CDR3 region has the DNA TGCGCCAGCAGCCCGACCGGACTAGCGGGGGTCGTAGAGACCCAGTACTTC. Translating gives CASSPTGLAGVVETQYF.

This rearrangement joins TRBV11-2 to TRBJ2-5; 9 nucleotides agree with TRBD2. CDR1 is SGHAT, CDR2 FQNNGV, per germline. The CDR3 length is 18 residues. After removal of 1 base from V and 2 bases from J, the junction contained 11 bases not matched to a gene. The CDR3 bases are TGTGCCAGCAGCTTAGTACACCCGGGACTAGCATTACAAGAGACCCAGTACTTC. Translation: CASSLVHPGLALQETQYF.

The V call is TRBV5-1, the J call TRBJ2-3; no definite D call. This CDR3 has 12 residues. Trimming cost V 0 bases and J 5 bases, with 4 bases left between them. Germline lookup yields CDR1 SGHRS and CDR2 YFSETQ. The CDR3 region has the DNA TGCGCCAGCAGCTTGGATATAGATACGCAGTATTTT. Amino acids: CASSLDIDTQYF. Together with reference TRBV5-1 and TRBJ2-3, the CDR3 gives the full variable domain: KAGVTQTPRYLIKTRGQQVTLSCSPISGHRSVSWYQQTPGQGLQFLFEYFSETQRNKGNFPGRFSGRQFSNSRSEMNVSTLELGDSALYLCASSLDIDTQYFGPGTRLTVL.

DNA for the CDR3: TGTGCCAGCAGGCGAGGAGATCAACCGGGACAGGGCACAGATACGCAGTATTTT. This gives the protein CASRRGDQPGQGTDTQYF. The chain uses TRBV6-6 and TRBJ2-3, with TRBD1 identical over 8 bases. After removal of 6 bases from V and 1 base from J, the junction contained 15 bases not matched to a gene. The germline V gene has CDR1 MNHNY and CDR2 SVGAGI (reference sequence). This CDR3 has 18 amino acids.

J is TRBJ1-4 and V is TRBV7-9; D not certain. The ends were cut back, 4 bases at V and 3 bases at J, with 12 bases in the middle. The CDR3 consists of 15 residues. Per the germline V gene, CDR1 is SEHNR and CDR2 is FQNEAQ (reference sequence). CDR3 loop: CASSSLAEPNEKLFF. DNA of the CDR3: TGTGCCAGCAGCTCCCTGGCAGAACCTAATGAAAAACTGTTTTTT.

The V and J genes are TRBV11-2 and TRBJ2-5, with TRBD2 matching 13 bases. This CDR3 is built from 15 residues. The ends lost 5 bases at V and 5 bases at J; junction bases unmatched: 5. Germline loops: CDR1 SGHAT, CDR2 FQNNGV. CDR3 DNA sequence: TGTGCCAGCAGCGACGGGACTAGCGGGGCTGAGACCCAGTACTTC. This sequence encodes CASSDGTSGAETQYF.

As regards this clone: Other DNA sequences in the sample encode the same CDR3. This chain joins TRBV7-2 and TRBJ2-1; 9 nucleotides align to TRBD1. The CDR3 extends over 15 amino acids. Germline V gene lookup returns CDR1 SGHTA and CDR2 FQGNSA. The ends lost 5 bases at V and 1 base at J; junction bases unmatched: 3. The CDR3 bases are TGTGCCAGCAGCCTCGACAGGGGGTCCTACAATGAGCAGTTCTTC. Its translation is CASSLDRGSYNEQFF.

This rearrangement joins TRBV7-3 to TRBJ2-5; D unclear. Trimming removed 5 bases from V and 5 bases from J, with 12 bases in between. This CDR3 spans 13 amino acids. Germline CDR1 SGHTA, CDR2 FQGTGA. CDR3 DNA: TGTGCCAGCAGCGATAGTCACGGGGAGACCCAGTACTTC. Translation: CASSDSHGETQYF.

The chain uses TRBV7-9 and TRBJ1-5, with 8 bases matching TRBD1. In germline, CDR1 is SEHNR, CDR2 FQNEAQ (reference sequence). This CDR3 comprises 19 residues. The junction had 13 bases not matched to a gene; V was cut back by 1 base and J by 2 bases. CDR3 region: CASSLGMGQDLLGNQPQHF. The DNA for the CDR3 is TGTGCCAGCAGCTTAGGCATGGGACAGGATCTATTGGGCAATCAGCCCCAGCATTTT. Supplemented by reference TRBV7-9 and TRBJ1-5, the full variable domain reads DTGVSQNPRHKITKRGQNVTFRCDPISEHNRLYWYRQTLGQGPEFLTYFQNEAQLEKSRLLSDRFSAERPKGSFSTLEIQRTEQGDSAMYLCASSLGMGQDLLGNQPQHFGDGTRLSIL.

The V gene is TRBV11-2, the J gene TRBJ2-7; weak D call: TRBD1 (5 bases). V was trimmed by 1 base and J by 3 bases, leaving 10 bases between them. CDR1 is SGHAT and CDR2 is FQNNGV in the germline V gene. CDR3 length: 14 amino acids. CDR3 loop: CASSLVQGYYEQYF. The DNA for the CDR3 is TGTGCCAGCAGCTTAGTCCAGGGTTACTACGAGCAGTACTTC. Supplemented by reference TRBV11-2 and TRBJ2-7, the full variable domain reads EAGVAQSPRYKIIEKRQSVAFWCNPISGHATLYWYQQILGQGPKLLIQFQNNGVVDDSQLPKDRFSAERLKGVDSTLKIQPAKLEDSAVYLCASSLVQGYYEQYFGPGTRLTVT.

The chain couples TRBV18 to TRBJ2-1; 10 bases are shared with TRBD2. Germline loops: CDR1 KGHSH, CDR2 LQKENI. The CDR3 sequence is 17 residues long. The J segment lost 4 bases and the V segment lost 3 bases, leaving 9 bases of the junction unmatched. CDR3 in DNA: TGTGCCAGCTCACCTTTACTAGCGGGGCCCATTTACAATGAGCAGTTCTTC. This translates into CASSPLLAGPIYNEQFF.

The chain recombines TRBV4-1 with TRBJ2-1; 7 nucleotides line up with TRBD2. Germline values: CDR1 MGHRA, CDR2 YSYEKL. This CDR3 is built from 16 residues. V was clipped by 0 bases and J by 4 bases; unmatched bases: 6. CDR3 DNA: TGCGCCAGCAGCCAAGATGGGCTAGCGGATTACAATGAGCAGTTCTTC. This codes for CASSQDGLADYNEQFF.

In this sample, this clone turned up once. The V and J genes are TRBV18 and TRBJ1-5; the match to TRBD1 covers 7 bases. CDR1 KGHSH and CDR2 LQKENI come from the germline V gene. Trimming took 7 bases from V and 3 from J; bases not matched to a gene: 3. The CDR3 contains 13 residues. CDR3: CASLQGNNQPQHF. Here the CDR3 DNA reads TGTGCCAGCTTACAGGGGAACAATCAGCCCCAGCATTTT.

The chain joins TRBV5-8 to TRBJ1-5; perhaps TRBD1 as D (6 bases). The CDR3 is 16 amino acids. V was cut by 1 base and J by 0 bases, with 11 bases left in between. The germline V gene has CDR1 SGHTS and CDR2 YDEGEE. CDR3 region: CASSLWTEDSNQPQHF. CDR3 bases: TGTGCCAGCAGCTTGTGGACAGAAGATAGCAATCAGCCCCAGCATTTT.

The rearrangement joins TRBV9 to TRBJ2-3; 9 bases align to TRBD2. The CDR3 length is 15 residues. CDR1 and CDR2 from the germline V gene are SGDLS and YYNGEE. The V gene end was trimmed by 2 bases and the J gene end by 2 bases; junction bases not matched to a gene: 3. CDR3 residues: CASSVASGVTDTQYF. The CDR3 coding sequence is TGTGCCAGCAGCGTCGCTAGCGGGGTCACAGATACGCAGTATTTT.

V usage is TRBV9 and J usage is TRBJ1-2; 7 bases align to TRBD1. The V and J ends lost 4 bases and 2 bases, in that order; junction bases with no gene match: 11. The length of the CDR3 is 16 residues. Germline CDR1 SGDLS, CDR2 YYNGEE. The CDR3 nucleotides are TGTGCCAGCAGCCCTCAGGTGGGACAGAACAACTATGGCTACACCTTC. As protein: CASSPQVGQNNYGYTF.